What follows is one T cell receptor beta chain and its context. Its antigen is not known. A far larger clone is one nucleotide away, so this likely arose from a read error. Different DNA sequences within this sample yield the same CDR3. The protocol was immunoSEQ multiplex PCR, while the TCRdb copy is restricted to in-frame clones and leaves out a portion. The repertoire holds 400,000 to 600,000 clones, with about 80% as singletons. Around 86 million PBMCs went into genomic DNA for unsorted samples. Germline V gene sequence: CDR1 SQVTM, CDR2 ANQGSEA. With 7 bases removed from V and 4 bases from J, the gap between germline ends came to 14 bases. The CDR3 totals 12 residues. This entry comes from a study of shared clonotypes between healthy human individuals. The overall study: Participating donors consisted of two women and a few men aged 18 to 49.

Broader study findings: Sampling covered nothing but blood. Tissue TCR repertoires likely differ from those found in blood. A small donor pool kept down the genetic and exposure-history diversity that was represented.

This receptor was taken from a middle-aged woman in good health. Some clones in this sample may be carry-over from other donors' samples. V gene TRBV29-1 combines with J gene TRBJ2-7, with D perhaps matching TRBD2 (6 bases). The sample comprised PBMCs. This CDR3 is CSARDGTYEQYF. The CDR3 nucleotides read TGCAGCGCGCGGGACGGAACATACGAGCAGTACTTC.